These 5 T cell receptor beta chains came from one sample sequenced in a study of T cells in narcolepsy. Measured with immunoSEQ multiplex PCR; TCRdb has only the in-frame clones, and not every one. Of about 30,000 clones in the sample, around 82% are singletons; the top ten hold less than 1.2%. Source material: CD45RA- memory CD4+ T cells from PBMCs. These receptors were obtained from a human donor with narcolepsy.

This clone was counted only a few times. The J gene is TRBJ1-5, the V gene TRBV28; D is ambiguous. Germline CDR1 reads MDHEN; CDR2 reads SYDVKM. With 5 bases removed from V and 2 bases from J, the gap between germline ends came to 16 bases. The CDR3 sequence is 16 residues long. The chain's CDR3 is CASSRPGGVGNQPQHF. In DNA, the CDR3 is TGTGCCAGCAGTCGCCCCGGTGGGGTCGGCAATCAGCCCCAGCATTTT.

This chain connects TRBV5-1 to TRBJ2-1; no reliable D call. In germline, CDR1 is SGHRS, CDR2 YFSETQ. V lost 0 bases and J lost 3, with 10 bases in between. The CDR3 is 15 amino acids. Here the CDR3 reads CASSLEGNSYNEQFF. The CDR3 bases are TGCGCCAGCAGCTTGGAGGGTAACAGCTACAATGAGCAGTTCTTC.

CDR3 loop: CASSFAGSPSYEQYF. Written as DNA, the CDR3 is TGTGCCAGCAGTTTTGCTGGGTCTCCCTCCTACGAGCAGTACTTC. The chain carries TRBV28 and TRBJ2-7; D is unresolved. Germline loops: CDR1 MDHEN, CDR2 SYDVKM. The CDR3 runs to 15 residues. The V end was cut by 3 bases, the J end by 0 bases, with 12 bases between.

The chain carries TRBV5-1 and TRBJ1-1; maybe TRBD1 (5 bases). Germline CDR1 reads SGHRS; CDR2 reads YFSETQ. Trimming cost V 5 bases and J 0 bases, with 11 bases left between them. This CDR3 is 14 amino acids long. As DNA, the CDR3 is TGCGCCAGCAGGGCAGGGTTTATGAACACTGAAGCTTTCTTT. Protein sequence: CASRAGFMNTEAFF.

The V gene is TRBV7-8, the J gene TRBJ2-3, with a tentative D call TRBD2 (6 bases). V shed 2 bases and J shed 6 bases, with 21 bases lying between them. Germline loops: CDR1 SGHVS, CDR2 FQNEAQ. This CDR3 spans 17 amino acids. CDR3 region: CASSLTPRGTGADTQYF. The CDR3 DNA reads as TGTGCCAGCAGCTTAACACCCCGAGGGACTGGGGCTGATACGCAGTATTTT.